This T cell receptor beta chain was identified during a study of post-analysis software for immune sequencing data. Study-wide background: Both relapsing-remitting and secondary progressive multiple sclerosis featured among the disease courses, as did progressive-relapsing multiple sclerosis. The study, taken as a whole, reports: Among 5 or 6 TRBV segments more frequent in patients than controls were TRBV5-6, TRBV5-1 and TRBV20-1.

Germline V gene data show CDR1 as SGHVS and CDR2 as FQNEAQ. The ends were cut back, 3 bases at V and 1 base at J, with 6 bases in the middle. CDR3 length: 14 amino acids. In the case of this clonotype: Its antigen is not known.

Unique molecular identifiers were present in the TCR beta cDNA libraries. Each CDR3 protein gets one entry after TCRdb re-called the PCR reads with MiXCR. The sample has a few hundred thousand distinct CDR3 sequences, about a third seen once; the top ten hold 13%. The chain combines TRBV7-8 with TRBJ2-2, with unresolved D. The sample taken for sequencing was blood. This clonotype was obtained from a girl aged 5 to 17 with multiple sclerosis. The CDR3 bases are TGTGCCAGCAGCTTTCGGCAGAACACCGGGGAGCTGTTTTTT. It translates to CASSFRQNTGELFF.